Each of the 31 T cell receptor beta chains below was sequenced from the same sample in a study of T cell repertoires in aging, cancer and after chemotherapy. Peripheral blood genomic DNA, not sorted cells or RNA, was the template. A mixed TRB-A/B primer pool amplified rearranged TRB by multiplex touch-down PCR. TCRdb ran MiXCR on the multiplex PCR reads and lists one entry per CDR3 protein. The sample consists of 4,000 to 6,000 distinct CDR3 sequences, 38% of them appearing once. Sequenced material: blood. The receptors originated from a human donor with a blood cancer.

The chain couples TRBV24-1 to TRBJ2-5; D is uncertain. The CDR3 sequence is 15 residues long. The V gene's germline CDR1 is KGHDR and CDR2 SFDVKD. V was clipped by 4 bases and J by 5 bases, with 16 bases between them. The CDR3 region is CATSELGLSGETQYF. For the CDR3, the DNA is TGTGCCACCAGTGAGCTAGGGCTGAGTGGGGAGACCCAGTACTTC.

This clonotype showed up just once. V is TRBV9 and J is TRBJ1-2; a possible D gene is TRBD1 (6 bases). The CDR3 is 13 residues long. The V and J ends lost 8 bases and 8 bases respectively, with 19 bases between them. Germline V lookup: CDR1 SGDLS, CDR2 YYNGEE. The CDR3, as DNA: TGTGCCAGATCCAAGGGGGTTAGAGAAGGCTACACCTTC. It translates to CARSKGVREGYTF. The full variable domain, in which reference TRBV9 and TRBJ1-2 provide the parts outside the CDR3, is DSGVTQTPKHLITATGQRVTLRCSPRSGDLSVYWYQQSLDQGLQFLIQYYNGEERAKGNILERFSAQQFPDLHSELNLSSLELGDSALYFCARSKGVREGYTFGSGTRLTVV.

This sequence joins TRBV6-1 and TRBJ2-2; unclear D gene. Germline V gene data show CDR1 as MNHNS and CDR2 as SASEGT. The V end was cut by 4 bases, the J end by 5 bases, with 8 bases between. The length of the CDR3 is 13 residues. CDR3 bases: TGTGCCAGCAGTGTTGTGGGGACCGGGGAGCTGTTTTTT. The encoded protein is CASSVVGTGELFF.

This clonotype appeared a few times. This CDR3 is CATSPRAWYGYTF. The DNA for the CDR3 is TGTGCCACCAGCCCCCGCGCTTGGTATGGCTACACCTTC. This chain joins TRBV15 and TRBJ1-2; no clear D. The V end was cut by 5 bases, the J end by 5 bases, with 12 bases between. There are 13 residues in the CDR3. Germline CDR1 reads LNHNV; CDR2 reads YYDKDF (reference sequence).

The V gene is TRBV27, the J gene TRBJ2-1, with 7 bases that match TRBD1. This CDR3 has 14 amino acids. The germline V gene encodes CDR1 MNHEY and CDR2 SMNVEV (reference sequence). The V and J ends lost 8 bases and 5 bases, in that order; junction bases with no gene match: 9. The CDR3 is CASSSNRGDNEQFF. The DNA for the CDR3 is TGTGCCAGCTCATCGAACAGGGGTGACAATGAGCAGTTCTTC.

This clonotype was seen a handful of times. The V gene is TRBV12-3 or TRBV12-4, the J gene TRBJ1-1; a weak D match, TRBD1 (5 bases). The ends were cut back, 6 bases at V and 3 bases at J, with 23 bases in the middle. This CDR3 spans 17 amino acids. Here the CDR3 DNA reads TGTGCCAGCAGACGTCGACAGTACGTCTCCCGTGACACTGAAGCTTTCTTT. As protein: CASRRRQYVSRDTEAFF.

This sequence joins TRBV12-3 or TRBV12-4 and TRBJ1-5, with TRBD1 matching 9 bases. The V and J ends lost 7 bases and 1 base, in that order; junction bases with no gene match: 2. This CDR3 region has 14 residues. CDR3 protein: CASTTGGSNQPQHF. CDR3 nucleotides: TGTGCCAGCACGACAGGGGGGAGCAATCAGCCCCAGCATTTT.

The J gene is TRBJ2-7, the V gene TRBV5-6; D remains unclear. The ends were cut back, 4 bases at V and 2 bases at J, with 10 bases in the middle. Looked up from germline, CDR1 is SGHDT and CDR2 is YYEEEE. The CDR3 contains 13 residues. This chain's CDR3 is CASSPTLAYEQYF. The CDR3 nucleotides are TGTGCCAGCAGCCCGACCCTAGCCTACGAGCAGTACTTC.

This clonotype has just a few counts. V usage is TRBV6-5 and J usage is TRBJ1-2; 10 bases align to TRBD1. Germline V gives CDR1 MNHEY, CDR2 SVGAGI. The CDR3 runs 15 residues. Trimming took 5 bases from V and 0 from J; bases not matched to a gene: 3. The CDR3 reads CASSGQGGSNYGYTF. The CDR3 coding sequence is TGTGCCAGCAGTGGACAGGGGGGATCTAACTATGGCTACACCTTC.

This clonotype came up a few times. V is TRBV6-2 or TRBV6-3 and J is TRBJ2-3; TRBD2 might be the D (7 bases). The CDR3 is made up of 15 amino acids. The germline V gene has CDR1 MNHEY and CDR2 SVGEGT. The V gene lost 6 bases and the J gene lost 1 base, with 14 bases spanning the gap. This CDR3 reads CASRPTGRGTDTQYF. CDR3 sequence (DNA): TGTGCCAGCAGACCTACAGGGAGGGGCACAGATACGCAGTATTTT.

With respect to this clonotype: At one end the junction does not follow the germline gene, possibly because of a read error. The chain employs TRBV7-3 and TRBJ2-3; 7 bases agree with TRBD1. This CDR3 has 14 residues. CDR1 and CDR2 (germline): SGHTA, FQGTGA. The CDR3 DNA is TGTGCCAGCAGCGCGCAGGGGGTTGCAGATACGCAGAATTTT. Its translation is CASSAQGVADTQNF.

The chain has TRBV27 and TRBJ2-7; D could derive from TRBD1 or TRBD2 (5 bases each). Germline V gene data show CDR1 as MNHEY and CDR2 as SMNVEV (reference sequence). The V gene lost 6 bases and the J gene lost 5 bases, with 23 bases spanning the gap. The length of the CDR3 is 16 residues. The CDR3, as DNA: TGTGCCAGCAGGGATTTTTGGACACTAGGGTTTCACGAGCAGTACGTC. It codes for CASRDFWTLGFHEQYV.

This clonotype ranks as medium-sized (0.01 to 0.1%). The chain employs TRBV29-1 and TRBJ2-1; D gene uncertain. This CDR3 is built from 12 residues. CDR1 is SQVTM and CDR2 is ANQGSEA in the germline V gene. The V and J ends lost 3 bases and 9 bases respectively, with 12 bases between them. Here the CDR3 reads CSVEDDIPEQFF. The CDR3 bases are TGCAGCGTTGAGGACGACATTCCTGAGCAGTTCTTC.

The chain joins TRBV6-2 or TRBV6-3 to TRBJ2-4, with 8 bases lining up with TRBD1. CDR1 is MNHEY, CDR2 SVGEGT, per germline. The CDR3 sequence is 14 residues long. V shed 6 bases, J shed 7 bases, and the junction held 8 bases outside the gene matches. As DNA, the CDR3 is TGTGCCAGCAGGAAACCAGGGGGCAGCAACATTCAGTACTTC. Translation gives CASRKPGGSNIQYF.

The V gene is TRBV7-9, the J gene TRBJ2-1; 8 positions match TRBD2. V lost 5 bases and J lost 10; bases outside the gene matches: 4. Germline values: CDR1 SEHNR, CDR2 FQNEAQ (reference sequence). The CDR3 loop spans 12 amino acids. CDR3 coding DNA: TGTGCCAGCAGCAGGACTAGCAGGGAGCAGTTCTTC. Residues: CASSRTSREQFF.

This clonotype was seen a handful of times. The J gene is TRBJ2-3, the V gene TRBV19; TRBD1 might be the D (6 bases). CDR3 length equals 16 residues. CDR1 and CDR2 (germline): LNHDA, SQIVND (reference sequence). Trimming shortened V by 4 bases and J by 3 bases, and 17 bases separated the two germline ends. CDR3 protein: CASSRNPRGRTDTQYF. CDR3 nucleotide sequence: TGTGCCAGTAGTAGAAACCCCAGGGGAAGGACAGATACGCAGTATTTT.

The chain recombines TRBV7-9 with TRBJ2-1, with 9 bases identical to TRBD1. V lost 5 bases, J lost 4 bases, and 3 bases stayed unmatched. The germline gives CDR1 SEHNR, CDR2 FQNEAQ (reference sequence). The CDR3 runs 14 residues. In DNA, the CDR3 is TGTGCCAGCAGCCCAGGACAGGGGTACAATGAGCAGTTCTTC. Protein product: CASSPGQGYNEQFF.

This chain connects TRBV5-4 to TRBJ2-3, with D hard to call. The V and J ends lost 1 base and 6 bases respectively, with 12 bases between them. Germline CDR1 reads SGHNT; CDR2 reads YYREEE (reference sequence). The CDR3 totals 14 residues. CDR3 loop: CASSLTGAMDTQYF. In DNA, the CDR3 is TGTGCCAGCAGCTTGACTGGCGCGATGGATACGCAGTATTTT. Variable domain in full (rest from reference TRBV5-4 and TRBJ2-3): ETGVTQSPTHLIKTRGQQVTLRCSSQSGHNTVSWYQQALGQGPQFIFQYYREEENGRGNFPPRFSGLQFPNYSSELNVNALELDDSALYLCASSLTGAMDTQYFGPGTRLTVL.

As for this clonotype: This may be a read error: a much more frequent sequence differs by one nucleotide. The rearrangement links TRBV29-1 to TRBJ2-3, with TRBD2 matching 7 bases. The CDR3 extends over 13 amino acids. Germline loops: CDR1 SQVTM, CDR2 ANQGSEA. CDR3 sequence reads: CSVSQGGRETRYF. The CDR3, as DNA: TGCAGCGTGAGCCAGGGAGGGAGAGAGACCCGGTACTTC.

The V call is TRBV15, the J call TRBJ2-2; weak D call: TRBD1 (6 bases). Trimming removed 2 bases from V and 3 bases from J, with 19 bases in between. Germline V lookup: CDR1 LNHNV, CDR2 YYDKDF (reference sequence). CDR3 size: 18 residues. The CDR3: CATSRTGLSQGYTGELFF. The CDR3 nucleotides read TGTGCCACCAGCAGAACTGGTTTGAGTCAGGGGTACACCGGGGAGCTGTTTTTT.

As for this clonotype: Being one base from a much bigger clone, this may be a read error. The genes are TRBV6-1 and TRBJ2-3; unclear D gene. The CDR3 is 12 amino acids. Per germline, CDR1 MNHNS and CDR2 SASEGT. DNA of the CDR3: TGTGCCAGCAACGAACCCACAAATACGCAGTATTTT. Residues: CASNEPTNTQYF.

CDR3: CSVAVSTEAFF. CDR3 in DNA: TGCAGCGTTGCAGTTTCCACTGAAGCTTTCTTT. This chain uses TRBV29-1 with TRBJ1-1; D not resolved. Between the trimmed V and J ends, which lost 4 bases and 4 bases, there was a span of 7 bases. The CDR3 contains 11 residues. Germline V CDR1 and CDR2: SQVTM, ANQGSEA.

This clonotype is medium-sized within its sample. The rearrangement links TRBV27 to TRBJ1-3; tentative D call: TRBD1 (5 bases). The CDR3 covers 14 residues. Per the germline V gene, CDR1 is MNHEY and CDR2 is SMNVEV (reference sequence). Trimming stripped 2 bases from V and 7 bases from J, with 12 bases between. In DNA form, the CDR3 reads TGTGCCAGCAGTTTAGCGGCAGGGTGGAACACCATATATTTT. This codes for CASSLAAGWNTIYF.

The rearrangement uses TRBV12-3 or TRBV12-4 and TRBJ2-2; tentatively, D is TRBD1 or TRBD2 (7 bases each). The CDR3 has 15 residues. V shed 6 bases and J shed 0 bases, with 11 bases lying between them. This chain's CDR3 is CASRPGGANTGELFF. The CDR3 DNA follows: TGTGCCAGCAGACCAGGGGGGGCGAACACCGGGGAGCTGTTTTTT.

This rearrangement joins TRBV20-1 to TRBJ1-3, with D possibly matching TRBD1 (5 bases). Trimming left V 0 bases short and J 4 bases short, with 7 bases between. This CDR3 has 13 amino acids. The germline V gene encodes CDR1 DFQATT and CDR2 SNEGSKA (reference sequence). Written as DNA, the CDR3 is TGCAGTGCTAGAGATAACAGGGGAAACACCATATATTTT. Protein: CSARDNRGNTIYF.

V is TRBV24-1 and J is TRBJ2-1; D remains unclear. V shed 1 base and J shed 2 bases, with 8 bases lying between them. CDR3 length: 15 residues. CDR1 KGHDR and CDR2 SFDVKD come from the germline V gene. The CDR3 protein is CATSDFPSAYNEQFF. CDR3 coding DNA: TGTGCCACCAGTGATTTCCCCAGCGCCTACAATGAGCAGTTCTTC.

V is TRBV29-1 and J is TRBJ2-7; D tentatively reads TRBD1 or TRBD2 (5 bases each). The CDR3 length is 15 residues. V was trimmed by 3 bases and J by 2 bases, leaving 17 bases between them. Germline V gene sequence: CDR1 SQVTM, CDR2 ANQGSEA. The CDR3: CSVEMGRASTYEQYF. CDR3 nucleotides: TGCAGCGTTGAGATGGGACGAGCCTCCACCTACGAGCAGTACTTC.

This rearrangement joins TRBV20-1 to TRBJ2-6, with 7 bases matching TRBD2. The junction had 6 bases not matched to a gene; V was cut back by 4 bases and J by 0 bases. Germline V gene lookup returns CDR1 DFQATT and CDR2 SNEGSKA (reference sequence). There are 16 residues in the CDR3. In DNA form, the CDR3 reads TGCAGTGCTACTTCCGGGGGGTTCTCTGGGGCCAACGTCCTGACTTTC. Translation gives CSATSGGFSGANVLTF.

This clonotype was seen a handful of times. The CDR3, as DNA: TGTGCCAGCAGTCAACAAGAGACCCAGTACTTC. As protein: CASSQQETQYF. The V and J genes are TRBV12-3 or TRBV12-4 and TRBJ2-5; no firm D call. The CDR3 length is 11 residues. V was shortened by 5 bases and J by 2 bases, with 3 bases between the two germline ends.

This clonotype has only a few counts. This CDR3 reads CSARDSAGGLDTQYF. The CDR3 DNA reads TGCAGTGCTAGAGATTCGGCAGGGGGCTTAGATACGCAGTATTTT. This rearrangement joins TRBV20-1 to TRBJ2-3; TRBD1 agrees at 8 bases. V lost 0 bases to trimming and J lost 5 bases; unmatched junction nucleotides: 7. The CDR3 runs 15 residues. CDR1 and CDR2 from the germline V gene are DFQATT and SNEGSKA (reference sequence).

The J gene is TRBJ1-5, the V gene TRBV12-3 or TRBV12-4, with unresolved D. Trimming pared 6 bases from V and 3 bases from J, leaving 9 bases between. This CDR3 is 13 amino acids long. As DNA, the CDR3 is TGTGCCAGCAGCCCTCAATCCAATCAGCCCCAGCATTTT. It is translated as CASSPQSNQPQHF.